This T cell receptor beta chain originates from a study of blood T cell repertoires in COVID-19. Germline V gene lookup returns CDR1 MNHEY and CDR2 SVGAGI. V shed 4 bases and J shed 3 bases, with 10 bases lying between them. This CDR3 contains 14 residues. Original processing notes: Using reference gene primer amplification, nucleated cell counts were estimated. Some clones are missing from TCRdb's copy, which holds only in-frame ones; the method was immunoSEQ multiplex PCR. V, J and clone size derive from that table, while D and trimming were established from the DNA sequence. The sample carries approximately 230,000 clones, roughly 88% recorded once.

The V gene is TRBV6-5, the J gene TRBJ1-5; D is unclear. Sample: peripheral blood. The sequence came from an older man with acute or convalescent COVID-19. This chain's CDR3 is CASSSYRSNQPQHF. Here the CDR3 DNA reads TGTGCCAGCAGTTCCTATCGTTCCAATCAGCCCCAGCATTTT.